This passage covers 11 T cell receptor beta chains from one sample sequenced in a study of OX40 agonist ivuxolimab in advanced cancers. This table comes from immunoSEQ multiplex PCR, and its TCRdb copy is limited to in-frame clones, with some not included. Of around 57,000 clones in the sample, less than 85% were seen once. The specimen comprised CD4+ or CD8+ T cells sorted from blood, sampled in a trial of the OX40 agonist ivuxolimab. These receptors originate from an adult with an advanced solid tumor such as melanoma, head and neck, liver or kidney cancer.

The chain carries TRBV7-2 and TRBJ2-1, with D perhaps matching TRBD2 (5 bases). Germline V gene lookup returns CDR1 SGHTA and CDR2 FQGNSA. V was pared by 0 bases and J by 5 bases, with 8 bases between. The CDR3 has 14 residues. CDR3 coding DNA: TGTGCCAGCAGCTTAGCGCGGGTGGACAATGAGCAGTTCTTC. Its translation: CASSLARVDNEQFF.

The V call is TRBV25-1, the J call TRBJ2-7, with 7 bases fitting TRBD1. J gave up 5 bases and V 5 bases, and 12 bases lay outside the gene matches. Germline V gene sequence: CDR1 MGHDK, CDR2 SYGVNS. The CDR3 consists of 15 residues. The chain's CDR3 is CASSSYRGGSDEQYF. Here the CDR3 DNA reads TGTGCCAGCAGTTCTTACAGGGGCGGGTCGGACGAGCAGTACTTC.

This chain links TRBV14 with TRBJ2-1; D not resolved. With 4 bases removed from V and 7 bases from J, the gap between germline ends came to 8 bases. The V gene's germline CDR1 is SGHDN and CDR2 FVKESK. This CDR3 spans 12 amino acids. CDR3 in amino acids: CASSLWMNEQFF. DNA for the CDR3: TGTGCCAGCAGCCTGTGGATGAATGAGCAGTTCTTC.

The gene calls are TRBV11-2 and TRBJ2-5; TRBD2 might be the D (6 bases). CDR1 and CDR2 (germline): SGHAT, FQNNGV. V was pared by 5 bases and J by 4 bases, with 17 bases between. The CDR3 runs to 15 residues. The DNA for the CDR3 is TGTGCCAGCAGCCGCCGGAGAGTAGCGGTAGAGACCCAGTACTTC. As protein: CASSRRRVAVETQYF.

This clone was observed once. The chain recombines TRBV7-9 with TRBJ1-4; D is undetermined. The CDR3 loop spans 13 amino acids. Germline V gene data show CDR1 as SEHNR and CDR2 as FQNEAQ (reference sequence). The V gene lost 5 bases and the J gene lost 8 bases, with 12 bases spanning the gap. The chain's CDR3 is CASSPTRNEKLFF. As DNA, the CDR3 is TGTGCCAGCAGCCCTACTCGGAACGAAAAACTGTTTTTT.

This CDR3 is CASRSGTSGGEQYF. CDR3 nucleotides: TGTGCCAGCCGATCCGGGACTAGCGGGGGCGAGCAGTACTTC. J is TRBJ2-7 and V is TRBV2; 14 positions agree with TRBD2. Germline CDR1 SNHLY, CDR2 FYNNEI. CDR3 length equals 14 residues. V shed 8 bases and J 6 bases; nucleotides not matched to a gene: 6. Full variable domain (outside the CDR3, taken from reference TRBV2 and TRBJ2-7): EPEVTQTPSHQVTQMGQEVILRCVPISNHLYFYWYRQILGQKVEFLVSFYNNEISEKSEIFDDQFSVERPDGSNFTLKIRSTKLEDSAMYFCASRSGTSGGEQYFGPGTRLTVT.

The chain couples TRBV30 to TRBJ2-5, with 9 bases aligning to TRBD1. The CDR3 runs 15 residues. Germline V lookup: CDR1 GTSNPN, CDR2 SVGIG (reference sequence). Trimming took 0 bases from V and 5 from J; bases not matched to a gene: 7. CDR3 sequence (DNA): TGTGCCTGGAGTGTAAAGGACAGGGGATTCGAGACCCAGTACTTC. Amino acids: CAWSVKDRGFETQYF.

In DNA form, the CDR3 reads TGTGCCAGCTCACCATTTTCCCCCGCCCTAGGGGAGGAAAAACTGTTTTTT. This codes for CASSPFSPALGEEKLFF. The V gene is TRBV18, the J gene TRBJ1-4, with TRBD1 as a possible D gene (5 bases). Germline V CDR1 and CDR2: KGHSH, LQKENI. The CDR3 contains 17 residues. V was cut by 2 bases and J by 8 bases, with 21 bases left in between.

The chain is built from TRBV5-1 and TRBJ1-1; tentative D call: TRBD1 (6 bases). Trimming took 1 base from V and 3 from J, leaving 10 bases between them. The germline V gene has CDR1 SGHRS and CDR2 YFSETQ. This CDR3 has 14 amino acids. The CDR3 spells CASSLNRADTEAFF. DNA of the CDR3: TGCGCCAGCAGCTTGAACAGGGCGGACACTGAAGCTTTCTTT.

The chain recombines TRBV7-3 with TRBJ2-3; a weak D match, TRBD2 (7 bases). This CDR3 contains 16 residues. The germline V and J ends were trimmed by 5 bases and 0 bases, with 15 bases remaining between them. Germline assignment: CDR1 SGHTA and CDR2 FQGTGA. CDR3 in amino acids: CASSRAGEGSTDTQYF. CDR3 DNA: TGTGCCAGCAGCAGAGCAGGGGAGGGTAGCACAGATACGCAGTATTTT.

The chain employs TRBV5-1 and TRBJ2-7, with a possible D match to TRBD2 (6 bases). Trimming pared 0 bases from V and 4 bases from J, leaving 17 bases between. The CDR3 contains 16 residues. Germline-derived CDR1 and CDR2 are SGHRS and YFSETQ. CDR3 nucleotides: TGCGCCAGCAGCTTGGGCCTAGGGGAGGTTACGTACGAGCAGTACTTC. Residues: CASSLGLGEVTYEQYF.